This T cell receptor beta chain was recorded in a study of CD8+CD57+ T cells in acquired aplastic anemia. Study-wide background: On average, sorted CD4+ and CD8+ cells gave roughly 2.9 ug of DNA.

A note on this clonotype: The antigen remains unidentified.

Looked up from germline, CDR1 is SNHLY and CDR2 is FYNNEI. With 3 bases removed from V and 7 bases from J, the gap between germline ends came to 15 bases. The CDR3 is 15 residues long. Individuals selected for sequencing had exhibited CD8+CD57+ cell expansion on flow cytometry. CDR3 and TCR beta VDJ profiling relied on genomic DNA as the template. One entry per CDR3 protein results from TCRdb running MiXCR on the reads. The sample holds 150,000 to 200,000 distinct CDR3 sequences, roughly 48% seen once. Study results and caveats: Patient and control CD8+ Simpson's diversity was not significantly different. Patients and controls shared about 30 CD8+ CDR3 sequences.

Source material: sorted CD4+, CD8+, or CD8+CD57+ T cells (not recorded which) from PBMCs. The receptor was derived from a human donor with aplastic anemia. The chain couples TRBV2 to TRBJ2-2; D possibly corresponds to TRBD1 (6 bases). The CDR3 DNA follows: TGTGCCAGCAGTGACCCAGGGGCATCGATCGGGGAGCTGTTTTTT. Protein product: CASSDPGASIGELFF.